One sample yielded the 18 T cell receptor beta chains listed below, sequenced in a study of CD8+ T cells in alopecia areata. Sequencing relied on a cDNA template that was reverse transcribed from extracted RNA. The protocol was immunoSEQ multiplex PCR, while the TCRdb copy is restricted to in-frame clones and leaves out a portion. Of about 60,000 clones listed, just over 45% are singletons. This sample's treatment: oral pan-JAK inhibitor, 5-10 mg twice daily. The sequences come from CD8+ T cells sorted from blood, collected at roughly week 38, from a patient treated with tofacitinib. The receptors originated from a human donor with alopecia areata.

V is TRBV7-2 and J is TRBJ1-2, with no clear D. Germline values: CDR1 SGHTA, CDR2 FQGNSA. The V end lost 4 bases, the J end lost 2 bases, and 8 bases lay between the germline ends. This CDR3 comprises 13 residues. CDR3 sequence: CASSSSQNYGYTF. The CDR3 bases are TGTGCCAGCAGCTCCTCACAGAACTATGGCTACACCTTC.

This clone was observed a few times. The chain employs TRBV28 and TRBJ2-1; D is ambiguous. V was shortened by 5 bases and J by 3 bases, with 14 bases between the two germline ends. This CDR3 spans 15 amino acids. CDR1 and CDR2 (germline): MDHEN, SYDVKM. CDR3 sequence: CASSPTAPFYNEQFF. The CDR3 bases are TGTGCCAGCAGTCCGACTGCGCCCTTCTACAATGAGCAGTTCTTC.

This clone has just a few counts. The V gene is TRBV9, the J gene TRBJ2-1, with 8 bases aligning to TRBD2. Germline V CDR1 and CDR2: SGDLS, YYNGEE. The CDR3 has 16 amino acids. V trimming: 4 bases; J trimming: 4 bases; junction bases outside the gene matches: 10. The CDR3 DNA reads TGTGCCAGCAGCTCGGATGGGGCTAGCGGGTACAATGAGCAGTTCTTC. Its translation: CASSSDGASGYNEQFF.

The chain joins TRBV29-1 to TRBJ2-7; 14 nucleotides match TRBD2. CDR3 length: 15 residues. Germline V gene data show CDR1 as SQVTM and CDR2 as ANQGSEA. Unmatched junction bases numbered 10, after V lost 6 bases and J lost 6 bases. CDR3 sequence (DNA): TGCAGCGTACACACCGGGACTAGCGGGAGTCCCGAGCAGTACTTC. It codes for CSVHTGTSGSPEQYF.

The genes are TRBV27 and TRBJ1-2, with TRBD1 identical over 7 bases. CDR3 length: 13 amino acids. The V and J ends lost 6 bases and 0 bases, in that order; junction bases with no gene match: 1. Germline loops: CDR1 MNHEY, CDR2 SMNVEV (reference sequence). CDR3: CASSRGANYGYTF. The CDR3 DNA follows: TGTGCCAGCAGCAGGGGGGCTAACTATGGCTACACCTTC.

This sequence joins TRBV29-1 and TRBJ2-1, with 7 bases identical to TRBD1. There are 13 residues in the CDR3. Germline V gene lookup returns CDR1 SQVTM and CDR2 ANQGSEA. J gave up 7 bases and V 0 bases, and 3 bases lay outside the gene matches. The chain's CDR3 is CSVEERQGNEQFF. CDR3 nucleotides: TGCAGCGTTGAAGAGAGACAGGGTAATGAGCAGTTCTTC.

The chain is built from TRBV4-1 and TRBJ1-3, with 7 bases that match TRBD1. Germline trimming cut 1 base from V and 4 bases from J; bases unmatched to any gene: 1. Germline CDR1 is MGHRA and CDR2 is YSYEKL. The CDR3 is 14 residues long. This chain's CDR3 is CASSQGTGGNTIYF. CDR3 DNA: TGCGCCAGCAGCCAAGGGACAGGAGGAAACACCATATATTTT.

The genes are TRBV29-1 and TRBJ2-3; 7 nucleotides agree with TRBD1. Germline V gene lookup returns CDR1 SQVTM and CDR2 ANQGSEA. The CDR3 length is 12 residues. The trim removed 6 bases at V and 10 bases at J, leaving 10 bases unmatched. The CDR3 protein is CSVPEQGSAQYF. The CDR3 nucleotides are TGCAGCGTACCTGAACAGGGGTCTGCGCAGTATTTT.

V is TRBV10-3 and J is TRBJ2-7; 8 bases align to TRBD2. With V trimmed by 9 bases and J by 2 bases, 6 bases remained unmatched. Germline CDR1 reads ENHRY; CDR2 reads SYGVKD. This CDR3 contains 13 residues. CDR3 loop: CAMAEGLAYEQYF. CDR3 DNA sequence: TGTGCCATGGCCGAGGGACTAGCCTACGAGCAGTACTTC.

The rearrangement joins TRBV28 to TRBJ2-7; D not certain. Germline V gene data show CDR1 as MDHEN and CDR2 as SYDVKM. This CDR3 has 13 amino acids. Trimming removed 3 bases at V and 1 base at J, with 7 bases between. The CDR3 sequence: CASSLSSSYEQYF. Written as DNA, the CDR3 is TGTGCCAGCAGTTTGTCCAGTTCCTACGAGCAGTACTTC.

The chain employs TRBV7-9 and TRBJ2-7, with TRBD2 as a possible D gene (6 bases). V shed 9 bases and J shed 5 bases, with 17 bases lying between them. Germline lookup yields CDR1 SEHNR and CDR2 FQNEAQ (reference sequence). The CDR3 covers 13 residues. The CDR3 coding sequence is TGTGCCAGTAGGGGCGGCGGGGAGCACGAGCAGTACTTC. As protein: CASRGGGEHEQYF.

This clone was detected only a few times. The V and J genes are TRBV25-1 and TRBJ2-7; 8 bases map to TRBD1. Losses at the gene ends were 2 bases for V and 5 bases for J; bases not matched to a gene: 5. Germline loops: CDR1 MGHDK, CDR2 SYGVNS. The CDR3 runs 14 residues. The CDR3 reads CASSEQGARDEQYF. Written as DNA, the CDR3 is TGTGCCAGCAGTGAACAGGGGGCTCGGGACGAGCAGTACTTC.

The CDR3 loop is CASCSLSSTDTQYF. In DNA, the CDR3 is TGTGCCAGCTGCAGCCTTTCTAGCACAGATACGCAGTATTTT. The chain joins TRBV27 to TRBJ2-3; D ambiguous. The germline gives CDR1 MNHEY, CDR2 SMNVEV (reference sequence). This CDR3 is built from 14 residues. The ends were cut back, 8 bases at V and 0 bases at J, with 12 bases in the middle.

The gene calls are TRBV6-5 and TRBJ1-1; the D gene is possibly TRBD1 (5 bases). The CDR3 has 15 residues. Germline values: CDR1 MNHEY, CDR2 SVGAGI. V was shortened by 2 bases and J by 0 bases, with 10 bases between the two germline ends. The CDR3 nucleotides are TGTGCCAGCAGTTACGGAGTGGGGGTGAACACTGAAGCTTTCTTT. Amino acid sequence: CASSYGVGVNTEAFF.

The chain combines TRBV27 with TRBJ2-3; a weak D match, TRBD2 (6 bases). The length of the CDR3 is 15 residues. V was cut by 5 bases and J by 5 bases, with 17 bases left in between. Germline V gene sequence: CDR1 MNHEY, CDR2 SMNVEV (reference sequence). DNA of the CDR3: TGTGCCAGCAGTCCGCCCGACGGGAGAAGAGATACGCAGTATTTT. Amino acids: CASSPPDGRRDTQYF.

This sequence joins TRBV15 and TRBJ2-7; TRBD2 agrees at 9 bases. Germline CDR1 and CDR2: LNHNV and YYDKDF (reference sequence). Trimming removed 0 bases from V and 3 bases from J; junction bases left unmatched: 3. The CDR3 has 15 residues. DNA of the CDR3: TGTGCCACCAGCAGAGATCGTAGCGGGAGCTACGAGCAGTACTTC. Translated, it gives CATSRDRSGSYEQYF.

The rearrangement joins TRBV29-1 to TRBJ2-2; tentative D call: TRBD2 (6 bases). From germline, CDR1 is SQVTM and CDR2 ANQGSEA. CDR3 length equals 13 residues. V was cut by 7 bases and J by 2 bases, with 11 bases left in between. The CDR3 loop reads CSATRPNTGELFF. In nucleotides, the CDR3 is TGCAGCGCGACTAGACCTAACACCGGGGAGCTGTTTTTT.

This sequence joins TRBV29-1 and TRBJ2-1; possibly TRBD1 or TRBD2 for D (6 bases each). CDR1 and CDR2 from the germline V gene are SQVTM and ANQGSEA. The CDR3 loop spans 14 amino acids. With 2 bases removed from V and 7 bases from J, the gap between germline ends came to 15 bases. The CDR3 is CSVEPGGAGNEQFF. CDR3 in DNA: TGCAGCGTTGAACCCGGGGGCGCTGGAAATGAGCAGTTCTTC.